This is a list of T cell receptor beta chains from one sample in a study of blood T cell repertoires in COVID-19. Clones were read by immunoSEQ multiplex PCR, and TCRdb kept only the in-frame ones, dropping some. This sample carries approximately 200,000 clones, around 87% of them seen once, and the ten largest clones take approximately 2.2%. Sequenced sample: PBMCs or T cells enriched from blood (not recorded which). Source of these receptors: a woman in her thirties who had recovered from COVID-19. CDR3s include the opening cysteine and the closing phenylalanine or tryptophan. Each record gives: V gene, clone size, J gene, D gene, CDR3 protein, CDR3 DNA. A D gene is named only where the DNA matches it firmly. Clone sizes are given selectively: once, few, many, or a class where the clone is expanded.

V: TRBV25-1; size: NA; J: TRBJ1-3; D: TRBD1; CDR3: CASSPGQGIFSGNTIYF; DNA: TGTGCCAGCTCACCGGGACAGGGGATTTTCTCTGGAAACACCATATATTTT
V: TRBV25-1; size: NA; J: TRBJ2-5; D: TRBD2; CDR3: CASSKTSGSETQYF; DNA: TGTGCCAGCAGTAAGACTAGCGGGTCCGAGACCCAGTACTTC
V: TRBV7-8; size: NA; J: TRBJ1-4; D: NA; CDR3: CASSLRLGSGEKLFF; DNA: TGTGCCAGCAGCTTAAGGTTGGGGAGCGGTGAAAAACTGTTTTTT
V: TRBV19; size: few; J: TRBJ2-3; D: TRBD2; CDR3: CASSTLSGTPDTQYF; DNA: TGTGCCAGTAGTACCTTAAGCGGGACTCCAGATACGCAGTATTTT
V: TRBV4-1; size: few; J: TRBJ2-4; D: TRBD1; CDR3: CASSQGWDREIKNIQYF; DNA: TGCGCCAGCAGCCAAGGGTGGGACAGGGAAATCAAAAACATTCAGTACTTC
V: TRBV7-3; size: NA; J: TRBJ2-7; D: NA; CDR3: CASSLGGTNFEQYF; DNA: TGTGCCAGCAGCTTGGGGGGAACCAATTTCGAGCAGTACTTC
V: TRBV10-3; size: NA; J: TRBJ1-1; D: NA; CDR3: CAISDSTPEAFF; DNA: TGTGCCATCAGTGATAGTACCCCCGAGGCTTTCTTT
V: TRBV7-9; size: NA; J: TRBJ1-2; D: TRBD1; CDR3: CASSQIDRAVGYTF; DNA: TGTGCCAGCAGCCAAATCGACAGGGCAGTTGGCTACACCTTC
V: TRBV19; size: NA; J: TRBJ2-7; D: NA; CDR3: CASSKHGTTAYEQYF; DNA: TGTGCCAGTAGTAAACACGGGACAACAGCCTACGAGCAGTACTTC
V: TRBV27; size: NA; J: TRBJ2-7; D: TRBD2; CDR3: CASSLSRGLAGLQYF; DNA: TGTGCCAGCAGTTTATCTCGGGGACTAGCGGGCCTACAGTACTTC
V: TRBV18; size: few; J: TRBJ2-7; D: NA; CDR3: CASSRGAKTYEQYF; DNA: TGTGCCAGCTCACGAGGCGCGAAAACCTACGAGCAGTACTTC
V: TRBV10-3; size: NA; J: TRBJ2-1; D: NA; CDR3: CAISARESHNEQFF; DNA: TGTGCCATCAGTGCTAGAGAGTCCCACAATGAGCAGTTCTTC
V: TRBV21-1; size: NA; J: TRBJ1-2; D: NA; CDR3: CASSRGTGSF; DNA: TGTGCCAGCAGCAGGGGGACAGGCTCCTTC
V: TRBV28; size: NA; J: TRBJ2-5; D: NA; CDR3: CASSFPRKETQYF; DNA: TGTGCCAGCAGTTTTCCGAGGAAAGAGACCCAGTACTTC
V: TRBV5-1; size: NA; J: TRBJ2-4; D: NA; CDR3: CASSLGDSHRMVQYF; DNA: TGCGCCAGCAGCTTGGGGGACTCTCACCGAATGGTGCAGTACTTC
V: TRBV30; size: once; J: TRBJ2-1; D: TRBD2; CDR3: CAWRIAGSVNEQFF; DNA: TGTGCCTGGAGGATAGCGGGAAGTGTCAATGAGCAGTTCTTC
V: TRBV11-2; size: NA; J: TRBJ2-5; D: NA; CDR3: CASSPRGQETQYF; DNA: TGTGCCAGCAGCCCACGAGGCCAAGAGACCCAGTACTTC
V: TRBV7-3; size: NA; J: TRBJ2-3; D: NA; CDR3: CASSSIASVGTDTQYF; DNA: TGTGCCAGCAGCTCAATAGCGTCAGTAGGGACAGATACGCAGTATTTT
V: TRBV19; size: NA; J: TRBJ2-7; D: TRBD2; CDR3: CASRRTSGGNEQYF; DNA: TGTGCCAGTAGGAGGACTAGCGGGGGAAACGAGCAGTACTTC